Shown below are 17 T cell receptor beta chains from a single sample sequenced in a study of blood T cell repertoires in COVID-19. Libraries were prepared by immunoSEQ multiplex PCR; TCRdb keeps only in-frame clonotypes and omits some of them. The table has nearly 350,000 clones, roughly 90% seen once. Material: PBMCs or T cells enriched from blood (not recorded which). The source is a woman younger than 45 who had recovered from COVID-19.

V is TRBV2 and J is TRBJ1-6; the match to TRBD1 covers 8 bases. Germline V CDR1 and CDR2: SNHLY, FYNNEI. The CDR3 runs to 14 residues. Germline trimming cut 11 bases from V and 7 bases from J; bases unmatched to any gene: 10. CDR3 loop: CAAGGQGNNSPLHF. Written as DNA, the CDR3 is TGTGCCGCAGGAGGACAGGGCAACAATTCACCCCTCCACTTT.

The chain is built from TRBV7-2 and TRBJ1-2; no firm D call. The V end was cut by 5 bases, the J end by 4 bases, with 17 bases between. Germline V CDR1 and CDR2: SGHTA, FQGNSA. The CDR3 has 15 residues. The CDR3, as DNA: TGTGCCAGCAGCCCGTCGGACTCCATTCTCTATGGCTACACCTTC. Translating gives CASSPSDSILYGYTF.

The chain has TRBV28 and TRBJ1-5, with D perhaps matching TRBD1 (5 bases). This CDR3 has 16 amino acids. The ends were cut back, 5 bases at V and 3 bases at J, with 17 bases in the middle. From germline, CDR1 is MDHEN and CDR2 SYDVKM. The CDR3 is CASSPGASKNNQPQHF. DNA for the CDR3: TGTGCCAGCAGTCCTGGGGCCTCCAAAAACAATCAGCCCCAGCATTTT.

The chain links TRBV10-1 to TRBJ1-4; D is undetermined. The CDR3 is 11 amino acids. Germline loops: CDR1 WNHNN, CDR2 SYGVQD (reference sequence). Trimming stripped 6 bases from V and 8 bases from J, with 7 bases between. The CDR3 sequence is CASSPREKLFF. As DNA, the CDR3 is TGCGCCAGCAGCCCTAGGGAAAAACTGTTTTTT.

About this clone: The sample carries other DNA sequences with the same CDR3. The gene calls are TRBV18 and TRBJ1-6; D remains unclear. This CDR3 comprises 14 residues. Deletions cut 2 bases from V and 7 bases from J, with 9 bases between. Germline CDR1 reads KGHSH; CDR2 reads LQKENI. The CDR3 DNA follows: TGTGCCAGCTCACCAAATACGGGGAATTCACCCCTCCACTTT. Its translation is CASSPNTGNSPLHF.

The chain couples TRBV25-1 to TRBJ2-1, with 9 bases identical to TRBD1. The CDR3 is 15 amino acids. The V gene's germline CDR1 is MGHDK and CDR2 SYGVNS. V lost 6 bases and J lost 5; bases outside the gene matches: 8. The CDR3 region is CASRAHGQGNNEQFF. The DNA of the CDR3 is TGTGCCAGCAGAGCCCATGGACAGGGGAACAATGAGCAGTTCTTC.

J is TRBJ1-3 and V is TRBV28; 10 bases agree with TRBD1. The trim removed 8 bases at V and 5 bases at J, leaving 6 bases unmatched. In germline, CDR1 is MDHEN, CDR2 SYDVKM. The CDR3 sequence is 14 residues long. This CDR3 reads CASRQGATRNTIYF. Here the CDR3 DNA reads TGTGCCAGCCGACAGGGGGCGACTAGAAACACCATATATTTT.

This clone was observed a few times. The rearrangement joins TRBV5-4 to TRBJ2-7; perhaps TRBD2 as D (6 bases). V was trimmed by 4 bases and J by 3 bases, leaving 20 bases between them. In germline, CDR1 is SGHNT, CDR2 YYREEE (reference sequence). The CDR3 extends over 16 amino acids. CDR3 protein: CASSRSGGTRLYEQYF. The CDR3 DNA follows: TGTGCCAGCAGCCGCTCGGGTGGGACTCGACTCTACGAGCAGTACTTC.

V and J are TRBV6-5 and TRBJ1-1, with D possibly being TRBD1 (6 bases). This CDR3 contains 11 residues. The germline V gene has CDR1 MNHEY and CDR2 SVGAGI. The ends were cut back, 10 bases at V and 3 bases at J, with 9 bases in the middle. DNA of the CDR3: TGTGCCAATGGGGGCTACACTGAAGCTTTCTTT. This sequence encodes CANGGYTEAFF.

The rearrangement joins TRBV7-9 to TRBJ1-5; D may be TRBD1 (6 bases). The length of the CDR3 is 14 residues. Germline CDR1 reads SEHNR; CDR2 reads FQNEAQ (reference sequence). The V end lost 5 bases, the J end lost 7 bases, and 15 bases lay between the germline ends. The CDR3 region has the DNA TGTGCCAGCAGCAGAGGGGGTGTGCTGCAGCCCCAGCATTTT. Its protein product is CASSRGGVLQPQHF.

J is TRBJ1-2 and V is TRBV30; D not certain. Per the germline V gene, CDR1 is GTSNPN and CDR2 is SVGIG (reference sequence). Trimming took 2 bases from V and 3 from J, leaving 13 bases between them. The CDR3 is 14 residues long. CDR3 sequence: CAWSSPGVDYGYTF. DNA for the CDR3: TGTGCCTGGAGTTCCCCCGGGGTAGACTATGGCTACACCTTC.

CDR3: CASSAARGISDTQYF. CDR3 DNA sequence: TGTGCCAGCAGTGCAGCGCGGGGGATCTCAGATACGCAGTATTTT. This chain links TRBV6-4 with TRBJ2-3, with 7 bases fitting TRBD2. The CDR3 is 15 residues long. CDR1 is MRHNA and CDR2 is SNTAGT in the germline V gene. Unmatched junction bases numbered 8, after V lost 4 bases and J lost 4 bases.

This clone has just a few counts. The J gene is TRBJ1-2, the V gene TRBV7-9, with TRBD1 matching 8 bases. Germline V gene data show CDR1 as SEHNR and CDR2 as FQNEAQ (reference sequence). V was pared by 5 bases and J by 9 bases, with 8 bases of the junction left unmatched. The CDR3 is 13 residues long. This chain's CDR3 is CASSENDRGRYTF. In nucleotides, the CDR3 is TGTGCCAGCAGCGAAAACGACAGGGGTCGCTACACCTTC.

The chain links TRBV5-5 to TRBJ1-3; 7 nucleotides align to TRBD1. The CDR3 is made up of 14 amino acids. V was clipped by 7 bases and J by 2 bases; unmatched bases: 6. Germline V gives CDR1 SGHKS, CDR2 YYEKEE (reference sequence). The CDR3 sequence is CASGPGTAGNTIYF. CDR3 bases: TGTGCCAGCGGACCTGGGACAGCTGGAAACACCATATATTTT.

The V and J genes are TRBV6-1 and TRBJ2-3; D perhaps matches TRBD1 (5 bases). The CDR3 is made up of 13 amino acids. The germline V and J ends were trimmed by 2 bases and 13 bases, with 16 bases remaining between them. Germline CDR1 MNHNS, CDR2 SASEGT. CDR3 bases: TGTGCCAGCAGTGAATTACGGCTGCCAGGGAAGTATTTT. Encoded protein: CASSELRLPGKYF.

The chain carries TRBV28 and TRBJ1-5; D may be TRBD1 (6 bases). V lost 5 bases and J lost 0, with 20 bases in between. The CDR3 contains 18 residues. From germline, CDR1 is MDHEN and CDR2 SYDVKM. CDR3 protein: CASSPGGLTLDSNQPQHF. The CDR3 DNA follows: TGTGCCAGCAGTCCTGGGGGCCTTACCCTTGATAGCAATCAGCCCCAGCATTTT. Complete variable domain (other parts from reference TRBV28 and TRBJ1-5): DVKVTQSSRYLVKRTGEKVFLECVQDMDHENMFWYRQDPGLGLRLIYFSYDVKMKEKGDIPEGYSVSREKKERFSLILESASTNQTSMYLCASSPGGLTLDSNQPQHFGDGTRLSIL.

Only a few counts were recorded for this clone. V gene TRBV28 combines with J gene TRBJ1-2; 7 bases are a match to TRBD1. This CDR3 is built from 16 residues. Germline loops: CDR1 MDHEN, CDR2 SYDVKM. V lost 2 bases to trimming and J lost 4 bases; unmatched junction nucleotides: 10. Written as DNA, the CDR3 is TGTGCCAGCAGTTTAGTTTCGAGACAGGGCTTCTATGGCTACACCTTC. Encoded protein: CASSLVSRQGFYGYTF.